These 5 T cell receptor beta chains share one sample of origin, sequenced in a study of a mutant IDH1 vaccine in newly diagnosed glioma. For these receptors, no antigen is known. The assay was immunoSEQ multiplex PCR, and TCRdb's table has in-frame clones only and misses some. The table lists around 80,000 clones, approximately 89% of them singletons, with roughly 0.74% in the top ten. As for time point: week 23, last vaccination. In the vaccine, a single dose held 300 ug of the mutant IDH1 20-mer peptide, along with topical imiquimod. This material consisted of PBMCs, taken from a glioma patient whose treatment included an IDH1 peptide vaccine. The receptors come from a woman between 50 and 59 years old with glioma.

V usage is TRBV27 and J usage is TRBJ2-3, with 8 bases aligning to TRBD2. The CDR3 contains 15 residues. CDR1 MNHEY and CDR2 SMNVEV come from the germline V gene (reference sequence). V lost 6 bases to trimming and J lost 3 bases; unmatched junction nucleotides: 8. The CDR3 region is CASSDQAGVTDTQYF. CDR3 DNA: TGTGCCAGCAGCGATCAAGCGGGAGTGACAGATACGCAGTATTTT.

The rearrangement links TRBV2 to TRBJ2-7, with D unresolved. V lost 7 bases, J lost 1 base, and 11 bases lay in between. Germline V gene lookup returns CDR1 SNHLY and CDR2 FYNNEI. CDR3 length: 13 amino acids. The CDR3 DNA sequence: TGTGCCAGCATTCCTGACGTGTCCTACGAGCAGTACTTC. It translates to CASIPDVSYEQYF. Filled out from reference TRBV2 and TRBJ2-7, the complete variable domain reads EPEVTQTPSHQVTQMGQEVILRCVPISNHLYFYWYRQILGQKVEFLVSFYNNEISEKSEIFDDQFSVERPDGSNFTLKIRSTKLEDSAMYFCASIPDVSYEQYFGPGTRLTVT.

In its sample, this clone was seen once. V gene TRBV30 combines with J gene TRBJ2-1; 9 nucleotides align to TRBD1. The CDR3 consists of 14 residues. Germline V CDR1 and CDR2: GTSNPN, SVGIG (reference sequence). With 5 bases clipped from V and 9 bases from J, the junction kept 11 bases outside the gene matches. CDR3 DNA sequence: TGTGCCTGGCTTACCGGGACAGGGCTGGGTGAGCAGTTCTTC. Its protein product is CAWLTGTGLGEQFF.

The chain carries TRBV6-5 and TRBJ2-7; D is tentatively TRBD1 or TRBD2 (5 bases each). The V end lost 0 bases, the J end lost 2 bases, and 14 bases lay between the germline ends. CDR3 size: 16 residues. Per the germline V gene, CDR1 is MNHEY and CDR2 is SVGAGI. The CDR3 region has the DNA TGTGCCAGCAGTTACTCGATTAGAGGGGCGGCCTACGAGCAGTACTTC. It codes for CASSYSIRGAAYEQYF.

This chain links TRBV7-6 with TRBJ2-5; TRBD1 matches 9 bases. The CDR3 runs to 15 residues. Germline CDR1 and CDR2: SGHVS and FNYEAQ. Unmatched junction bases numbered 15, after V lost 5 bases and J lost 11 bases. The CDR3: CASSQSGTGLREQYF. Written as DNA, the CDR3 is TGTGCCAGCAGCCAATCCGGGACAGGGTTGAGGGAGCAGTACTTC.